Below are 10 T cell receptor beta chains sequenced from a single sample in a study of blood T cells in healthy people across ages (dated by TCRdb to 2013 to 2016). Libraries were made using 5' RACE. TCRdb shows the sequencer as Illumina HiSeq 2500. A second PCR of roughly 6 to 12 cycles was run with a J-beta primer mix and a sample-barcoded 5' primer. Starting from the raw public reads, TCRdb applied fastp trimming at Q25, assembled clones with MiXCR and retained in-frame beta chains. Rows are combined by CDR3 protein, so each entry shows the most common genes and DNA. The sample contains 1.4 million to 1.5 million distinct CDR3 sequences, around 42% of them found a single time. The top ten clonotypes cover 7% to 9% of the sample. The source material was blood. These TCRs come from a woman aged 18-29 years in good health.

This clonotype has more than one count but fewer than ten. CDR3: CASSTEGWPQHF. The DNA for the CDR3 is TGTGCCAGCAGTACCGAGGGGTGGCCCCAGCATTTT. This rearrangement joins TRBV6-2 or TRBV6-3 to TRBJ1-5; perhaps TRBD1 as D (5 bases). V gave up 5 bases and J gave up 9 bases, with 11 bases separating them. Germline CDR1 MNHEY, CDR2 SVGEGT. There are 12 residues in the CDR3.

This chain links TRBV12-3 or TRBV12-4 with TRBJ1-6; 7 positions match TRBD1. Trimming took 2 bases from V and 7 from J; bases not matched to a gene: 5. CDR3 length: 15 residues. The DNA for the CDR3 is TGTGCCAGCAGTTTAATGGGAGGGGGCAATTCACCCCTCCACTTT. Its protein is CASSLMGGGNSPLHF.

The rearrangement links TRBV5-4 to TRBJ2-7; D not certain. V dropped 3 bases and J dropped 10 bases, with 17 bases sitting between them. Germline assignment: CDR1 SGHNT and CDR2 YYREEE (reference sequence). The CDR3 spans 13 residues. The CDR3: CASSSETGEIQYF. The CDR3 DNA reads as TGTGCCAGCAGCTCCGAGACCGGAGAGATCCAGTACTTC.

The CDR3 region is CASSQGPPRQFF. As DNA, the CDR3 is TGTGCCAGCAGCCAGGGTCCCCCTCGTCAGTTCTTC. The chain links TRBV14 to TRBJ2-1; D remains ambiguous. This CDR3 region has 12 residues. V was trimmed by 3 bases and J by 13 bases, leaving 13 bases between them. The germline CDR1 and CDR2 sequences are SGHDN and FVKESK.

DNA for the CDR3: TGTGCCAGCAGCTCAGTACCGGGGCCTGCCGCAGAGACCCAGTACTTC. Translated, it gives CASSSVPGPAAETQYF. V and J are TRBV7-2 and TRBJ2-5, with D perhaps given as TRBD1 or TRBD2 (5 bases each). The CDR3 consists of 16 residues. Looked up from germline, CDR1 is SGHTA and CDR2 is FQGNSA. The V end lost 4 bases, the J end lost 4 bases, and 19 bases lay between the germline ends.

The chain employs TRBV11-2 and TRBJ2-5; D is ambiguous. The DNA end is more similar to TRBJ2-7, so the J call may be wrong. The CDR3 spans 14 residues. The germline V gene encodes CDR1 SGHAT and CDR2 FQNNGV. The CDR3 DNA reads as TGTGCCAGCAGCTTAGATTGGGCCGGCTACGAGCAGTACTTC. Residues: CASSLDWAGYEQYF.

This clonotype has more than one count but fewer than ten. The chain has TRBV7-9 and TRBJ1-2; TRBD1 might be the D (6 bases). V lost 5 bases to trimming and J lost 4 bases, with 11 bases between them. Per the germline V gene, CDR1 is SEHNR and CDR2 is FQNEAQ (reference sequence). The CDR3 runs to 13 residues. CDR3 sequence (DNA): TGTGCCAGCAGCATAAGGACAGCCTATGGCTACACCTTC. Residues: CASSIRTAYGYTF.

The rearrangement uses TRBV5-1 and TRBJ2-2; 8 bases align to TRBD1. The CDR3 is 16 amino acids. Germline lookup yields CDR1 SGHRS and CDR2 YFSETQ. The ends lost 0 bases at V and 1 base at J; junction bases unmatched: 2. The CDR3, as DNA: TGCGCCAGCAGCTTGGCCGACAGGGGGAACACCGGGGAGCTGTTTTTT. Encoded protein: CASSLADRGNTGELFF.

This clonotype was recorded at least ten times. The genes are TRBV6-5 and TRBJ2-1; no firm D call. Germline values: CDR1 MNHEY, CDR2 SVGAGI. Trimming pared 0 bases from V and 5 bases from J, leaving 5 bases between. The CDR3 runs to 13 residues. CDR3 sequence: CASSYSTHNEQFF. CDR3 sequence (DNA): TGTGCCAGCAGTTACTCGACCCACAATGAGCAGTTCTTC.

The chain couples TRBV7-8 to TRBJ1-2, with D possibly being TRBD1 (6 bases). In germline, CDR1 is SGHVS, CDR2 FQNEAQ. V was shortened by 7 bases and J by 4 bases, with 13 bases between the two germline ends. The CDR3 spans 13 residues. CDR3 bases: TGTGCCAGCAACAGGGATTTAGGCTATGGCTACACCTTC. This translates into CASNRDLGYGYTF. Variable domain in full (rest from reference TRBV7-8 and TRBJ1-2): GAGVSQSPRYKVAKRGQDVALRCDPISGHVSLFWYQQALGQGPEFLTYFQNEAQLDKSGLPSDRFFAERPEGSVSTLKIQRTQQEDSAVYLCASNRDLGYGYTFGSGTRLTVV.